This T cell receptor beta chain was sequenced in a study of blood T cell repertoires in COVID-19. Across the whole study: The United States, Italy and Spain supplied acute and convalescent COVID-19 samples. T cells, B-cell-depleted T cells, or PBMCs provided the cDNA or gDNA that served as material.

Everyone who took part was 18 to 89 years old, and they came from about 25 US areas. Per the original methods: Nucleated cell counts were estimated from reference gene primer amplification. Produced via immunoSEQ multiplex PCR; TCRdb's table is partial and in-frame only. The D gene and trimming were derived from the DNA, and the V and J assignments and clone size from that table. Of approximately 150,000 clones listed, roughly 86% are singletons. V lost 0 bases to trimming and J lost 1 base; unmatched junction nucleotides: 10. This CDR3 is 18 amino acids long. Per germline, CDR1 LGHDT and CDR2 YNNKEL (reference sequence). This clone has only one observation.

The V and J genes are TRBV3-1 (or the pseudogene TRBV3-2) and TRBJ1-1; 8 positions match TRBD1. This receptor was taken from a woman aged 45 to 65 with acute COVID-19. Source material: PBMCs or T cells enriched from blood (not recorded which). The CDR3 sequence is CASSQEIRTGWENTEAFF. CDR3 nucleotides: TGTGCCAGCAGCCAAGAAATAAGGACAGGGTGGGAGAACACTGAAGCTTTCTTT.